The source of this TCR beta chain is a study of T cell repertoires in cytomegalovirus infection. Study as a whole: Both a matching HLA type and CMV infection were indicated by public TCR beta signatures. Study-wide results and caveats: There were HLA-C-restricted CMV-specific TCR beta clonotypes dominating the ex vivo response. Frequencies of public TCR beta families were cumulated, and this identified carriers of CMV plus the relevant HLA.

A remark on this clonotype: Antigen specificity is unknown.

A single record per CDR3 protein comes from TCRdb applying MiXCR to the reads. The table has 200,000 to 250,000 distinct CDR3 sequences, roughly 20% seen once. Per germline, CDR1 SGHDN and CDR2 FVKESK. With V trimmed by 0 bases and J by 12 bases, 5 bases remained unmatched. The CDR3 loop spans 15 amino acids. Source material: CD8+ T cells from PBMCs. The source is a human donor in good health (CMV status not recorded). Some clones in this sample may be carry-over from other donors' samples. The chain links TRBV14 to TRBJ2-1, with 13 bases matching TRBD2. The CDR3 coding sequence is TGTGCCAGCAGCCAAGAGTGGACTAGCGGGGGTGGGCAGTTCTTC. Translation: CASSQEWTSGGGQFF.